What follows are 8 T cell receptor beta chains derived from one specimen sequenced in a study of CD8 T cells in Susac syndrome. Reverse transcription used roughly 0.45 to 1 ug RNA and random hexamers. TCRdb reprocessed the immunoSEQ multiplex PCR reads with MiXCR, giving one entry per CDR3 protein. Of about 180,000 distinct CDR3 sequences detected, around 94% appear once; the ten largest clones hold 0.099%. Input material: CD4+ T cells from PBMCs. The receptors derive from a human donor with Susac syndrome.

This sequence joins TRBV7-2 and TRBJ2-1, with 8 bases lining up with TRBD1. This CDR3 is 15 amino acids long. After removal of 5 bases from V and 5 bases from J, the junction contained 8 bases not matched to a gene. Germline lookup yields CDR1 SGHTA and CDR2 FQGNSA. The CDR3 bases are TGTGCCAGCAGCCAATCCTGGACAGGGAACAATGAGCAGTTCTTC. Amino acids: CASSQSWTGNNEQFF.

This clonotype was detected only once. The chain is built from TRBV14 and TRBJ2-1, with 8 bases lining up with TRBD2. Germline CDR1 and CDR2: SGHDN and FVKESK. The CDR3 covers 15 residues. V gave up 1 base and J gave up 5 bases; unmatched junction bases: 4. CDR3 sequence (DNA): TGTGCCAGCAGCCAAGGCGGGGGGATCCACAATGAGCAGTTCTTC. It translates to CASSQGGGIHNEQFF.

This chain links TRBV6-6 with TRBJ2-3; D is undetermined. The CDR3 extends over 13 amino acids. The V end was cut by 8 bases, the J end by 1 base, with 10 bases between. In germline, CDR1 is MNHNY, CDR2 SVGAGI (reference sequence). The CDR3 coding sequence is TGTGCCAGCCGGCCAGAGGGCACAGATACGCAGTATTTT. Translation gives CASRPEGTDTQYF.

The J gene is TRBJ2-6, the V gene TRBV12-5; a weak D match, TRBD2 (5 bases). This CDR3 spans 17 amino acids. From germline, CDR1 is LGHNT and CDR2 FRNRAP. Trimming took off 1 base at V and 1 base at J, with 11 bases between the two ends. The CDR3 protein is CASGLDSGSSGANVLTF. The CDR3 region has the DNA TGTGCTAGTGGTTTGGACAGCGGAAGTTCTGGGGCCAACGTCCTGACTTTC.

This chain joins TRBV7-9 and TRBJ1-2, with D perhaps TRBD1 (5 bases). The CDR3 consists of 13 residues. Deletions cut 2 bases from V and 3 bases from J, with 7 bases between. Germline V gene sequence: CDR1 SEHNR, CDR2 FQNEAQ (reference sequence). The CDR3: CASSLMGDYGYTF. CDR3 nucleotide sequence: TGTGCCAGCAGCTTAATGGGGGACTATGGCTACACCTTC.

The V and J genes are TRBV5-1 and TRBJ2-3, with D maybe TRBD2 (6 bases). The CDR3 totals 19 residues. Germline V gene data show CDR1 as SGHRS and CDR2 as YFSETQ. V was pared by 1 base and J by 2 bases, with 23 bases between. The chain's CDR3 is CASSLRRGRTIRNTDTQYF. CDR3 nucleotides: TGCGCCAGCAGCTTGCGGCGGGGACGGACTATCCGGAACACAGATACGCAGTATTTT. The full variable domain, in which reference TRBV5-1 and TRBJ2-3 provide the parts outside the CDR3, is KAGVTQTPRYLIKTRGQQVTLSCSPISGHRSVSWYQQTPGQGLQFLFEYFSETQRNKGNFPGRFSGRQFSNSRSEMNVSTLELGDSALYLCASSLRRGRTIRNTDTQYFGPGTRLTVL.

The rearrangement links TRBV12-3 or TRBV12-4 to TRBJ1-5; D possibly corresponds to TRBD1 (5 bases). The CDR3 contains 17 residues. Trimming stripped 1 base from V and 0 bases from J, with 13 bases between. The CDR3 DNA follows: TGTGCCAGCAGTTTAGAAGTCGGGGGAGTTAGCAATCAGCCCCAGCATTTT. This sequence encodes CASSLEVGGVSNQPQHF.

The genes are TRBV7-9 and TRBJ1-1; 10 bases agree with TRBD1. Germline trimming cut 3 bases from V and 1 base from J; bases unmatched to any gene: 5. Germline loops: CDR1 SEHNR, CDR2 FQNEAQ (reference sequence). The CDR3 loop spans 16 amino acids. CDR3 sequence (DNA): TGTGCCAGCAGCTTCCTCGGGACAGGGGCGAACACTGAAGCTTTCTTT. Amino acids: CASSFLGTGANTEAFF.